This T cell receptor (beta chain) was obtained from a study of T-cell memory formation after mild COVID-19. About this clonotype itself: Its antigen is undetermined.

V was clipped by 7 bases and J by 2 bases; unmatched bases: 8. There are 13 residues in the CDR3. Germline CDR1 SQVTM, CDR2 ANQGSEA. Constant-segment primers were used for 5'RACE, and the resulting TCR alpha and TCR beta cDNA libraries carried sample barcodes and UMIs. Each CDR3 protein gets one entry after TCRdb re-called the 5' RACE reads with MiXCR. This table has 550,000 to 700,000 distinct CDR3 sequences, about a sixth appearing once. Study results and caveats: Those CD4+ clones that contracted were mainly in CM and EM (CD8+ ones in EMRA).

This clonotype originated in an adult woman who had mild COVID-19 (a few samples of this study predate the infection). Cell type and time point are not known. Sequencing was done on a sample of PBMCs or a T cell subset sorted from them (not recorded which). V gene TRBV29-1 combines with J gene TRBJ2-7; 7 nucleotides line up with TRBD1. The CDR3 DNA sequence: TGCAGCGATATAAGGGACAGAGCCTACGAGCAGTACTTC. It translates to CSDIRDRAYEQYF.